The source of this T cell receptor beta chain is a study of control samples from healthy donors and cancer patients. Data came from immunoSEQ multiplex PCR; TCRdb stores just in-frame clones and leaves some out. In the table there are about 89,000 clones, around 85% of which are singletons. This CDR3 has 18 amino acids. Trimming cost V 0 bases and J 4 bases, with 19 bases left between them. The V gene's germline CDR1 is SGHDN and CDR2 FVKESK. The chain carries TRBV14 and TRBJ2-1; TRBD1 or TRBD2 may be the D gene (6 bases each). Material for sequencing was blood. The clonotype was recovered from a woman aged 40 to 50 in good health. This CDR3 reads CASSQDRDRGTRYNEQFF. In nucleotides, the CDR3 is TGTGCCAGCAGCCAAGATCGGGACCGGGGGACAAGGTACAATGAGCAGTTCTTC. The whole variable domain, remainder taken from reference TRBV14 and TRBJ2-1, is EAGVTQFPSHSVIEKGQTVTLRCDPISGHDNLYWYRRVMGKEIKFLLHFVKESKQDESGMPNNRFLAERTGGTYSTLKVQPAELEDSGVYFCASSQDRDRGTRYNEQFFGPGTRLTVL.